Below are 21 T cell receptor beta chains sequenced from a single sample in a study of beta chain features in type 1 diabetes. The study reverse transcribed the entire isolated RNA, so it sequenced expressed TCRB transcripts. Produced via immunoSEQ multiplex PCR; TCRdb's table is partial and in-frame only. The repertoire holds approximately 400,000 clones, with about 15% as singletons. Sequencing input: naive CD4+ T cells from blood. Receptor source: a woman aged 18 to 35 in good health.

This clone was counted a few times. The rearrangement joins TRBV28 to TRBJ2-5; D may be TRBD2 (6 bases). The CDR3 is made up of 15 amino acids. The V end was cut by 5 bases, the J end by 5 bases, with 18 bases between. Germline CDR1 and CDR2: MDHEN and SYDVKM. CDR3 sequence: CASSPGSQAQETQYF. The CDR3 nucleotides are TGTGCCAGCAGTCCCGGGAGCCAGGCACAGGAGACCCAGTACTTC.

This clone was counted a few times. The chain carries TRBV30 and TRBJ2-7; no reliable D call. CDR1 and CDR2 (germline): GTSNPN, SVGIG (reference sequence). V lost 0 bases, J lost 2 bases, and 8 bases lay in between. The CDR3 extends over 13 amino acids. CDR3 coding DNA: TGTGCCTGGAGTGTACGGGTTCCCTACGAGCAGTACTTC. Translating gives CAWSVRVPYEQYF.

This clone was counted a few times. The chain recombines TRBV7-2 with TRBJ1-5, with a weak D call TRBD1 (6 bases). From germline, CDR1 is SGHTA and CDR2 FQGNSA. The CDR3 extends over 15 amino acids. V dropped 6 bases and J dropped 0 bases, with 12 bases sitting between them. The CDR3 DNA follows: TGTGCCAGCAGTCACGACAGGTATAGCAATCAGCCCCAGCATTTT. Its protein product is CASSHDRYSNQPQHF.

This clone was counted only a few times. The rearrangement joins TRBV9 to TRBJ2-7, with D unclear. The CDR3 extends over 13 amino acids. The V and J ends lost 3 bases and 5 bases respectively, with 12 bases between them. Germline V gene data show CDR1 as SGDLS and CDR2 as YYNGEE. CDR3: CASSALQTHEQYF. CDR3 coding DNA: TGTGCCAGCAGCGCATTACAGACCCACGAGCAGTACTTC.

This clone turned up a few times. The chain uses TRBV9 and TRBJ1-5; possible D gene TRBD1, 5 bases. Trimming took off 0 bases at V and 4 bases at J, with 11 bases between the two ends. The CDR3 is 15 residues long. Germline V gene lookup returns CDR1 SGDLS and CDR2 YYNGEE. CDR3 region: CASSVGAQGNQPQHF. As DNA, the CDR3 is TGTGCCAGCAGCGTAGGAGCCCAGGGAAATCAGCCCCAGCATTTT.

CDR3 coding DNA: TGTGCCAGCGACACGGGAGCTAGCGGGAGCTATGAGCAGTTCTTC. Protein: CASDTGASGSYEQFF. This chain connects TRBV28 to TRBJ2-1; 10 bases map to TRBD2. The CDR3 is 15 amino acids. J lost 8 bases, V lost 8 bases, and 12 bases had no gene match. Germline V gene lookup returns CDR1 MDHEN and CDR2 SYDVKM.

This clone was counted a few times. V gene TRBV5-4 combines with J gene TRBJ1-1; D gene uncertain. The CDR3 is 15 amino acids. From germline, CDR1 is SGHNT and CDR2 YYREEE (reference sequence). V was shortened by 0 bases and J by 7 bases, with 16 bases between the two germline ends. CDR3 protein: CASSLVEGGIDEAFF. CDR3 DNA sequence: TGTGCCAGCAGCTTGGTGGAGGGAGGGATTGATGAAGCTTTCTTT. The full variable domain, with the rest looked up from reference TRBV5-4 and TRBJ1-1, is ETGVTQSPTHLIKTRGQQVTLRCSSQSGHNTVSWYQQALGQGPQFIFQYYREEENGRGNFPPRFSGLQFPNYSSELNVNALELDDSALYLCASSLVEGGIDEAFFGQGTRLTVV.

The chain joins TRBV6-6 to TRBJ2-7, with 7 bases matching TRBD2. CDR1 and CDR2 from the germline V gene are MNHNY and SVGAGI (reference sequence). This CDR3 has 12 amino acids. V was clipped by 7 bases and J by 1 base; unmatched bases: 1. For the CDR3, the DNA is TGTGCCAGCAAGGGAGGGTCCTACGAGCAGTACTTC. It specifies CASKGGSYEQYF.

The chain has TRBV29-1 and TRBJ1-2; TRBD1 matches 7 bases. This CDR3 has 15 residues. The trim removed 7 bases at V and 8 bases at J, leaving 19 bases unmatched. CDR1 SQVTM and CDR2 ANQGSEA come from the germline V gene. As DNA, the CDR3 is TGCAGCGGGGTTATCCGGGACAGCTCCCCCGGGGGCTACACCTTC. Translation gives CSGVIRDSSPGGYTF.

Only a few counts were recorded for this clone. The rearrangement links TRBV4-2 to TRBJ2-1; D ambiguous. V lost 4 bases, J lost 8 bases, and 12 bases lay in between. The CDR3 is 13 residues long. Germline CDR1 is LGHNA and CDR2 is YNFKEQ. Here the CDR3 DNA reads TGTGCCAGCAGCCCCTCGGGTTGGGATGAGCAGTTCTTC. This sequence encodes CASSPSGWDEQFF.

DNA of the CDR3: TGCGCCAGCAGTCCTAATTCCTACAAAGGGACAGGCGTAAGACGGCAGTTCTTC. Protein product: CASSPNSYKGTGVRRQFF. This rearrangement joins TRBV5-1 to TRBJ2-1, with 8 bases aligning to TRBD1. Losses at the gene ends were 5 bases for V and 12 bases for J; bases not matched to a gene: 25. This CDR3 spans 18 amino acids. Germline lookup yields CDR1 SGHRS and CDR2 YFSETQ.

This clone was detected a few times. The chain carries TRBV18 and TRBJ1-1; 11 bases align to TRBD1. The junction had 5 bases not matched to a gene; V was cut back by 4 bases and J by 1 base. Germline V CDR1 and CDR2: KGHSH, LQKENI. The CDR3 is made up of 16 amino acids. DNA of the CDR3: TGTGCCAGCTCACAGCTAGGACAGGGGGCGAACACTGAAGCTTTCTTT. Amino acids: CASSQLGQGANTEAFF.

The sample holds a few counts of this clone. This chain joins TRBV6-1 and TRBJ2-7; TRBD2 agrees at 12 bases. With 7 bases clipped from V and 0 bases from J, the junction kept 4 bases outside the gene matches. The CDR3 has 15 amino acids. CDR1 MNHNS and CDR2 SASEGT come from the germline V gene. The chain's CDR3 is CASTQTSGSSYEQYF. The CDR3 DNA follows: TGTGCCAGCACCCAGACTAGCGGGAGCTCCTACGAGCAGTACTTC.

This clone was counted only a few times. The chain carries TRBV2 and TRBJ1-1; tentatively, D is TRBD1 (6 bases). Germline V gene lookup returns CDR1 SNHLY and CDR2 FYNNEI. Trimming left V 6 bases short and J 4 bases short, with 18 bases between. The length of the CDR3 is 15 residues. This chain's CDR3 is CASSESGVFSTEAFF. As DNA, the CDR3 is TGTGCCAGCAGCGAGTCAGGGGTTTTTTCCACTGAAGCTTTCTTT.

This clone was counted only a few times. This chain connects TRBV6-1 to TRBJ2-4, with 9 bases matching TRBD2. The CDR3 consists of 18 residues. V shed 6 bases and J 5 bases; nucleotides not matched to a gene: 17. CDR1 MNHNS and CDR2 SASEGT come from the germline V gene. The CDR3, as DNA: TGTGCCAGCAGAGAAACCTGGGGTAGCGGGAGTATCGAAAACATTCAGTACTTC. This translates into CASRETWGSGSIENIQYF.

The genes are TRBV11-2 and TRBJ2-7; weak D call: TRBD2 (6 bases). The germline CDR1 and CDR2 sequences are SGHAT and FQNNGV. The ends were cut back, 5 bases at V and 1 base at J, with 12 bases in the middle. The CDR3 extends over 14 amino acids. The chain's CDR3 is CASSPNRGSYEQYF. CDR3 in DNA: TGTGCCAGCAGCCCCAACCGGGGGTCCTACGAGCAGTACTTC.

The genes are TRBV27 and TRBJ2-2; 8 positions agree with TRBD2. V was pared by 7 bases and J by 8 bases, with 6 bases of the junction left unmatched. The length of the CDR3 is 13 residues. Germline CDR1 is MNHEY and CDR2 is SMNVEV (reference sequence). CDR3 nucleotides: TGTGCCAGCACTGGGACTAGGATGGGGGAGCTGTTTTTT. It yields the protein CASTGTRMGELFF.

As DNA, the CDR3 is TGTGCCAGCTCTGGGGCGCTAGCGGGCCTCTTTTACGAGCAGTACTTC. As protein: CASSGALAGLFYEQYF. This chain joins TRBV2 and TRBJ2-7; 8 bases are shared with TRBD2. Germline assignment: CDR1 SNHLY and CDR2 FYNNEI. The CDR3 is made up of 16 amino acids. J was trimmed by 4 bases and V by 8 bases; bases with no gene match: 16.

This clone was seen only a few times. V gene TRBV4-2 combines with J gene TRBJ2-7, with D perhaps TRBD2 (5 bases). Germline V gene data show CDR1 as LGHNA and CDR2 as YNFKEQ. The CDR3 is 15 amino acids. Trimming shortened V by 0 bases and J by 4 bases, and 13 bases separated the two germline ends. This chain's CDR3 is CASSQDRGRLYEQYF. CDR3 coding DNA: TGTGCCAGCAGCCAAGATAGAGGGAGACTTTACGAGCAGTACTTC.

This chain joins TRBV18 and TRBJ1-5; 8 bases align to TRBD1. Per germline, CDR1 KGHSH and CDR2 LQKENI. V gave up 8 bases and J gave up 8 bases; unmatched junction bases: 11. CDR3 length: 14 amino acids. CDR3 nucleotide sequence: TGTGCCAGCACCCCGGGACAGGTATTAGAGCCCCAGCATTTT. Its translation: CASTPGQVLEPQHF. The full variable domain, completed using reference TRBV18 and TRBJ1-5, is NAGVMQNPRHLVRRRGQEARLRCSPMKGHSHVYWYRQLPEEGLKFMVYLQKENIIDESGMPKERFSAEFPKEGPSILRIQQVVRGDSAAYFCASTPGQVLEPQHFGDGTRLSIL.

The rearrangement joins TRBV4-1 to TRBJ2-3; 13 nucleotides align to TRBD2. The CDR3 runs 16 residues. Germline-derived CDR1 and CDR2 are MGHRA and YSYEKL. The V and J ends lost 4 bases and 6 bases, in that order; junction bases with no gene match: 7. CDR3 nucleotides: TGCGCCAGCAGCCCCGTAGGACTAGCGGGAGTGGATACGCAGTATTTT. Translating gives CASSPVGLAGVDTQYF.